Listed below are T cell receptor beta chains from one sample, sequenced in a study of T cell responses to AZD1222 COVID-19 vaccine. The protocol was immunoSEQ multiplex PCR, while the TCRdb copy is restricted to in-frame clones and leaves out a portion. The sample yields about 140,000 clones, about 88% seen once. Sequencing used peripheral blood, obtained on day 0 of AZD1222 vaccination. Receptors were obtained from an adult in good health. The CDR3 runs from the conserved cysteine through the conserved F or W. Fields, in order: V gene, clone size, J gene, D gene, CDR3 protein, CDR3 DNA. D genes are given only for firm matches. Not all rows give a size; the values are once, few, many and, for expanded clones, a class.

>TRBV18|few|TRBJ2-7|.
CASSPGSGRTYEQYF
TGTGCCAGCTCACCAGGGTCAGGCCGCACCTACGAGCAGTACTTC
>TRBV7-2|.|TRBJ2-7|.
CASTPGRTYEQYF
TGTGCCAGCACCCCCGGTCGAACCTACGAGCAGTACTTC
>TRBV29-1|once|TRBJ2-7|.
CSVGPCQKRSYEQYF
TGCAGCGTTGGACCCTGCCAGAAGAGATCCTACGAGCAGTACTTC
>TRBV6-1|.|TRBJ2-2|TRBD1
CASSEGQGTVGELFF
TGTGCCAGCAGTGAAGGACAGGGAACGGTCGGGGAGCTGTTTTTT
>TRBV30|.|TRBJ2-1|.
CAWSVLVGREQFF
TGTGCCTGGAGCGTACTAGTGGGGCGTGAGCAGTTCTTC
>TRBV18|.|TRBJ2-5|.
CASSPPNGKTETQYF
TGTGCCAGCTCACCCCCAAACGGCAAAACGGAGACCCAGTACTTC
>TRBV6-4|few|TRBJ2-6|.
CASSVGHSGANVLTF
TGTGCCAGCAGTGTCGGGCACTCTGGGGCCAACGTCCTGACTTTC
>TRBV27|few|TRBJ1-6|.
CASSLGGNSPLHF
TGTGCCAGCAGTTTGGGAGGTAATTCACCCCTCCACTTT
>TRBV7-1|once|TRBJ2-1|TRBD2
CASSSRGLAGGPPRKAGVYNEQFF
TGTGCCAGCAGCTCTCGGGGACTAGCGGGGGGACCGCCCCGGAAGGCAGGGGTATACAATGAGCAGTTCTTC
>TRBV25-1|.|TRBJ1-2|.
CASRLTAGYTF
TGTGCCAGCAGACTGACAGCAGGCTACACCTTC
>TRBV30|.|TRBJ1-5|.
CAWKRTRSSPQHF
TGTGCCTGGAAACGTACCCGGTCATCGCCCCAGCATTTT
>TRBV15|once|TRBJ2-1|.
CATSARENSRHNEQFF
TGTGCCACCAGCGCCAGGGAAAATTCGCGTCACAATGAGCAGTTCTTC
>TRBV11-3|.|TRBJ2-3|.
CASSLGGSTDTQYF
TGTGCCAGCAGCTTAGGGGGCTCCACAGATACGCAGTATTTT
>TRBV13|once|TRBJ2-3|.
CASSLEGLPNRILYF
TGTGCCAGCAGCCTAGAGGGACTCCCGAATAGGATTTTGTATTTT
>TRBV6-1|.|TRBJ1-1|.
CASSDGQRTAFF
TGTGCCAGCAGTGACGGACAGCGGACAGCTTTCTTT
>TRBV5-1|.|TRBJ2-7|.
CASSLERVPGNEQYF
TGCGCCAGCAGCTTGGAAAGGGTCCCGGGGAACGAGCAGTACTTC
>TRBV18|.|TRBJ1-1|.
CASSPGVVAFF
TGTGCCAGCTCACCGGGTGTTGTAGCTTTCTTT
>TRBV4-2|.|TRBJ2-3|.
CASSQERAGGTDTQYF
TGTGCCAGCAGCCAAGAGCGAGCCGGGGGCACAGATACGCAGTATTTT
>TRBV2|.|TRBJ1-1|.
CASARPNTEAFF
TGTGCCAGCGCCCGCCCGAACACTGAAGCTTTCTTT
>TRBV7-6|.|TRBJ1-5|.
CASGHNQPQHF
TGTGCCAGCGGGCATAATCAGCCCCAGCATTTT
>TRBV5-1|.|TRBJ1-1|.
CASSLGAGATEAFF
TGCGCCAGCAGCTTGGGGGCAGGGGCTACTGAAGCTTTCTTT
>TRBV30|.|TRBJ1-4|.
CAWSQIYPTQREKLFF
TGTGCCTGGAGTCAAATCTACCCTACCCAGAGGGAAAAACTGTTTTTT
>TRBV4-1|.|TRBJ2-1|.
CASSQAGSGRDEQFF
TGCGCCAGCAGCCAAGCGGGATCCGGCCGGGATGAGCAGTTCTTC
>TRBV6-6|.|TRBJ1-3|TRBD1
CASSLTGEGNTIYF
TGTGCCAGCAGTTTGACAGGGGAGGGAAACACCATATATTTT
>TRBV4-1|.|TRBJ2-4|TRBD2
CASSLGPSGGIVGGIQYF
TGCGCCAGCAGCCTAGGTCCTAGCGGGGGGATCGTCGGTGGCATTCAGTACTTC
>TRBV2|.|TRBJ1-3|.
CASSSGHLSGNTIYF
TGTGCCAGCAGTTCGGGGCACCTCTCTGGAAACACCATATATTTT
>TRBV19|.|TRBJ1-5|.
CATSPDGYSNQPQHF
TGTGCCACGTCCCCAGACGGATATAGCAATCAGCCCCAGCATTTT
>TRBV18|.|TRBJ2-7|TRBD2
CASSPPGGGPPYEQYF
TGTGCCAGCTCACCACCTGGCGGGGGGCCTCCCTACGAGCAGTACTTC
>TRBV6-6|.|TRBJ1-3|.
CASSPHGAEGSAGNTIYF
TGTGCCAGCAGTCCTCATGGGGCCGAGGGGTCGGCCGGAAACACCATATATTTT
>TRBV7-6|.|TRBJ2-1|.
CASSLSPPPYNEQFF
TGTGCCAGCAGCTTGAGCCCACCCCCCTACAATGAGCAGTTCTTC
>TRBV9|.|TRBJ2-1|TRBD2
CASSSRLAGGPNNEQFF
TGTGCCAGCAGCTCCCGACTAGCGGGAGGGCCAAACAATGAGCAGTTCTTC
>TRBV10-2|.|TRBJ1-5|TRBD1
CASSLTGHQPQHF
TGCGCCAGCAGTCTGACAGGGCATCAGCCCCAGCATTTT
>TRBV5-1|.|TRBJ2-3|TRBD2
CASSLGSGSDTQYF
TGCGCCAGCAGCTTGGGTAGCGGGAGCGATACGCAGTATTTT
>TRBV29-1|.|TRBJ2-2|TRBD2
CSAGGWEAGELFF
TGCAGCGCGGGAGGATGGGAGGCCGGGGAGCTGTTTTTT
>TRBV18|.|TRBJ1-5|.
CASSPDRRDQPQHF
TGTGCCAGCTCACCAGATAGGAGGGATCAGCCCCAGCATTTT
>TRBV19|few|TRBJ1-1|.
CASSTPLGRDTEAFF
TGTGCCAGTAGTACCCCTTTGGGAAGGGACACTGAAGCTTTCTTT
>TRBV7-9|.|TRBJ1-3|.
CASSAGGSGNTIYF
TGTGCCAGCAGCGCTGGGGGGTCTGGAAACACCATATATTTT
>TRBV6-7|.|TRBJ2-1|TRBD2
CASSFWEGRHEQFF
TGTGCCAGCAGTTTTTGGGAGGGGAGGCATGAGCAGTTCTTC
>TRBV29-1|.|TRBJ1-1|.
CSVTHTNTEAFF
TGCAGCGTAACACATACGAACACTGAAGCTTTCTTT
>TRBV5-1|.|TRBJ1-5|TRBD1
CASSLGTGTNQPQHF
TGCGCCAGCAGCTTGGGGACAGGGACTAATCAGCCCCAGCATTTT
>TRBV7-8|.|TRBJ1-1|TRBD1
CASSSRTDRGLRNTEAFF
TGTGCCAGCAGCTCCAGGACCGACAGGGGCCTACGGAACACTGAAGCTTTCTTT
>TRBV2|.|TRBJ1-4|TRBD1
CASSGVRGRGEKLFF
TGTGCCAGCAGTGGGGTCAGGGGGCGCGGTGAAAAACTGTTTTTT
>TRBV5-3|.|TRBJ1-2|.
CARSPQEAYYGYTF
TGTGCCAGAAGCCCTCAGGAGGCTTACTATGGCTACACCTTC
>TRBV6-4|.|TRBJ1-5|TRBD1
CASSDSSPLDRVNSQPQHF
TGTGCCAGCAGTGACTCGAGTCCCCTCGACAGGGTTAATAGTCAGCCCCAGCATTTT
>TRBV18|.|TRBJ1-3|.
CASSFADSSGNTIYF
TGTGCCAGCTCCTTCGCCGACAGCTCTGGAAACACCATATATTTT
>TRBV7-9|medium-sized|TRBJ2-7|.
CASIPPGAEEQYF
TGTGCCAGCATCCCCCCGGGGGCGGAGGAGCAGTACTTC
>TRBV28|once|TRBJ2-7|.
CASTESSYEQYF
TGTGCCAGCACGGAGAGCTCCTACGAGCAGTACTTC
>TRBV30|.|TRBJ1-2|.
CAWSGGNRVAYYGYTF
TGTGCCTGGAGTGGGGGGAACAGGGTTGCCTACTATGGCTACACCTTC
>TRBV28|.|TRBJ1-2|.
CASAEQGYGYTF
TGTGCCAGCGCTGAACAAGGCTATGGCTACACCTTC
>TRBV6-1|.|TRBJ2-7|.
CASSEATSYEQYF
TGTGCCAGCAGTGAAGCCACCTCCTACGAGCAGTACTTC
>TRBV19|.|TRBJ2-5|.
CASSISHQETQYF
TGTGCCAGTAGTATTTCTCATCAAGAGACCCAGTACTTC
>TRBV2|.|TRBJ1-2|.
CASILVQARVGGYTF
TGTGCCAGCATTCTGGTACAGGCGCGAGTCGGAGGCTACACCTTC
>TRBV7-2|.|TRBJ1-1|.
CASSLAGLRTEAFF
TGTGCCAGCAGCTTAGCCGGGTTACGCACTGAAGCTTTCTTT
>TRBV27|.|TRBJ2-7|.
CASSPDRRTSSYEQYF
TGTGCCAGCAGTCCGGACCGGCGGACCAGCTCCTACGAGCAGTACTTC
>TRBV28|.|TRBJ2-7|.
CASRGGTSYEQYF
TGTGCCAGCAGGGGCGGCACCTCCTACGAGCAGTACTTC
>TRBV28|.|TRBJ2-5|.
CASSHRDNQETQYF
TGTGCCAGCAGCCACCGGGACAACCAAGAGACCCAGTACTTC
>TRBV6-5|once|TRBJ1-2|.
CASRKERISAYGYTF
TGTGCCAGCAGAAAAGAACGGATCTCCGCCTATGGCTACACCTTC